Given below is one T cell receptor beta chain in context. Its cognate antigen is unknown. The data stem from a study of regulatory T cells in long-lasting Graves disease. General study results and limits: Thyroid tissue went unexamined; only peripheral blood was analyzed. Persistent Graves' patients showed a TCR diversity that was lower than that of newly diagnosed ones.

iRepertoire HTBI primers and Arm-PCR of CDR3 regions built TCR beta libraries. TCRdb re-derived calls from the multiplex PCR reads in MiXCR, one entry per CDR3 protein. The sample shows 600,000 to 850,000 distinct CDR3 sequences, 25% to 35% of them seen only once. The time point: persistent/refractory GD, antithyroid drugs over 5 years with positive TRAb. PBMC-extracted RNA yielded the TCR library. Collection of peripheral blood (about 10 milliliters) was done using EDTA tubes. Germline V gene data show CDR1 as SGHAT and CDR2 as FQNNGV. J was trimmed by 4 bases and V by 6 bases; bases with no gene match: 15. The CDR3 is made up of 17 amino acids.

Here the sequenced sample was peripheral blood mononuclear cells (PBMCs), taken when the disease was refractory, from a patient treated with antithyroid drugs. The V gene is TRBV11-2, the J gene TRBJ2-1; the match to TRBD2 covers 7 bases. This TCR derives from a female donor with Graves disease. The chain's CDR3 is CASRSLAAKGRYNEQFF. CDR3 nucleotide sequence: TGTGCCAGCAGGTCCCTAGCGGCCAAAGGACGGTACAATGAGCAGTTCTTC.